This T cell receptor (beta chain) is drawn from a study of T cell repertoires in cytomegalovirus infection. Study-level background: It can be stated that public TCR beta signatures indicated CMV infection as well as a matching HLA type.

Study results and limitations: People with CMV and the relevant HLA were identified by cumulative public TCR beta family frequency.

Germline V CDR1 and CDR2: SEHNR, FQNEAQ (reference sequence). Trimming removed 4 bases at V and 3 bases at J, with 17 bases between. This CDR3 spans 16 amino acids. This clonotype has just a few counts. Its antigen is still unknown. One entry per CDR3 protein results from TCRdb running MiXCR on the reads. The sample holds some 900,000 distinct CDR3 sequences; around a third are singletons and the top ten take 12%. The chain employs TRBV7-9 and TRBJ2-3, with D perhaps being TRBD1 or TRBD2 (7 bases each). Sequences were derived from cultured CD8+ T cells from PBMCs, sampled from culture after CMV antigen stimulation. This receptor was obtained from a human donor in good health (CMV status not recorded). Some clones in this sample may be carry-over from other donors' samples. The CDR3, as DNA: TGTGCCAGCAGCTCAACCAGACAGGGAGGGACAGATACGCAGTATTTT. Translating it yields CASSSTRQGGTDTQYF.